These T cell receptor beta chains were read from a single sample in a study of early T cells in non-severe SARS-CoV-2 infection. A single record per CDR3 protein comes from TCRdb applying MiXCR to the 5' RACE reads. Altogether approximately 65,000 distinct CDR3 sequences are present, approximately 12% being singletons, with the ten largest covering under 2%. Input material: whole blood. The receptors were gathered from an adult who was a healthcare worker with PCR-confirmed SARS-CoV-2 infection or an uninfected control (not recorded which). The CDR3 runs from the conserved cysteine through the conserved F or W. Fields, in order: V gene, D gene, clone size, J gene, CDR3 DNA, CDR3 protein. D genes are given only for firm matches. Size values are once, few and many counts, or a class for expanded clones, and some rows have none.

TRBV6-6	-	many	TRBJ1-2	TGTGCCAGCAGGAAAGACCCAGGGCCCAACTATGGCTACACCTTC	CASRKDPGPNYGYTF
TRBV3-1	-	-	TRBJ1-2	TGTGCCAGCAGCCAAGGGAGCAGGGTTGGCTACACCTTC	CASSQGSRVGYTF
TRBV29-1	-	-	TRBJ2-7	TGCAGCGTTGGGCGGCAGGGCGGTGACGAGCAGTACTTC	CSVGRQGGDEQYF
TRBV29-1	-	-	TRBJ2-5	TGCAGCGTTGAGATAGGAGAGACCCAGTACTTC	CSVEIGETQYF
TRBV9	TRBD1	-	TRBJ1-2	TGTGCCTCAACAGGGGGCGATTTCTTGGGCTACACCTTC	CASTGGDFLGYTF
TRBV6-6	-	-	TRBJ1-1	TGTGCCAGCAGTGTTTCGACTATGAACACTGAAGCTTTCTTT	CASSVSTMNTEAFF
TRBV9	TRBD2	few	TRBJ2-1	TGTGCCAGCAGCGTAGGACTAGCGGGGAGCTCCTACAATGAGCAGTTCTTC	CASSVGLAGSSYNEQFF
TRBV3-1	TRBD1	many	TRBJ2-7	TGTGCCAGCAGCCGCCCGGGACAGGTCTCCTACGAGCAGTACTTC	CASSRPGQVSYEQYF
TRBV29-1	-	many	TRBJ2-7	TGCAGCGTTACCAGGGGCCACGAGCAGTACTTC	CSVTRGHEQYF
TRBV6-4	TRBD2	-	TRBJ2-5	TGTGCCAGCAGTCCACTAGCGGGCGTTCAAGAGACCCAGTACTTC	CASSPLAGVQETQYF
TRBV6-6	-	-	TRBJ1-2	TGTGCCAGCAGTTTCGGAGCGGTGTATGGCTACACCTTC	CASSFGAVYGYTF
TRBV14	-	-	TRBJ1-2	TGTGCCAGCAGCCCGACGACGGCCAGCTATGGCTACACCTTC	CASSPTTASYGYTF
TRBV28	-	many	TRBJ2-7	TGTGCCAGCTCCCTTTTTGGGGGGGCAGGGGTCTCCTACGAGCAGTACTTC	CASSLFGGAGVSYEQYF
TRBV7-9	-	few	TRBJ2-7	TGTGCCAGCAGCGGCGACATCGAGCAGTACTTC	CASSGDIEQYF
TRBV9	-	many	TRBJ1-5	TGTGCCAGCAGCGTATATGACGGCCAGCCCCAGCATTTT	CASSVYDGQPQHF
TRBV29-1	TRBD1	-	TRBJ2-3	TGCAGCGTGGGCGACAGGGCTACGCAGTATTTT	CSVGDRATQYF
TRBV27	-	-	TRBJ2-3	TGTGCCAGCAGTTTTTCCAGGGGGCGGGGGACGCAGTATTTT	CASSFSRGRGTQYF
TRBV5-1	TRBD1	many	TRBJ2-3	TGCGCCAGCAGCGAAACAGGGGCCGCAGATACGCAGTATTTT	CASSETGAADTQYF
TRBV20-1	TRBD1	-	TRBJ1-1	TGCAGTGCTACCCACCGGGACAGGAACACTGAAGCTTTCTTT	CSATHRDRNTEAFF
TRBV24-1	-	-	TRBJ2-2	TGTGCCACCGGGATTCCGAACACCGGGGAGCTGTTTTTT	CATGIPNTGELFF
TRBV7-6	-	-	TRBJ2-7	TGTGCCAGCAGCCCGGACCCGGGCTGGGAGCAGTACTTC	CASSPDPGWEQYF
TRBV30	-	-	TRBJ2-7	TGTGCCTGGACCCAACACGGAATCCCCTCCTACGAGCAGTACTTC	CAWTQHGIPSYEQYF